This entry is about one T cell receptor beta chain. This clonotype has just a few counts. No cognate antigen has been identified for it. Base qualities are missing; no much larger clone stands one base away. Reading the label with the study, this specimen's treatment or condition is: in vitro stimulation with specific CMV peptide epitopes to enrich CMV-specific T cells. Sequencing used an Illumina HiSeq 1500. In TCRdb, the public reads were trimmed at Q25 with fastp and aligned with MiXCR, with productive beta chains retained. Every distinct CDR3 protein forms one entry, paired with its most common genes and DNA. The sample profile shows some 500,000 distinct CDR3 sequences; almost 40% of them were found once. The leading ten clones occupy more than 40% of the sample. Via the germline V gene, CDR1 is SGHTA and CDR2 FQGNSA. The germline V end is reduced by 4 bases and the J end by 6 bases; junction bases left unmatched: 6. The CDR3, cysteine through phenylalanine, is 14 amino acids long. The entry retains the CDR3 DNA only, 42 bases that are in frame from base 1.

The sample belongs to a study of T cell repertoires in cytomegalovirus infection (dated by TCRdb to the late 2010s). The study in broad terms: Recently identified HLA-C-restricted CMV epitopes, whose presentation resists viral immunomodulation, were targeted by peptide stimulations together with well-studied HLA-B-restricted epitopes. Because public TCR beta signatures pointed to carriage of CMV infection together with the matching HLA type, the HLA type of each donor mattered for the analysis. What the authors observed across the whole study: In the ex vivo response, HLA-C-restricted CMV-specific TCR beta clonotypes were dominant, and in two of eight donors the single most frequent clonotype came from this HLA-C-restricted group. In both this cohort and an independent cohort of some 370 donors, the cumulative frequency of public TCR beta family members distinguished carriers of CMV infection plus the relevant HLA type.

The material sequenced was cultured PBMCs, taken from culture after CMV antigen stimulation. This receptor was obtained from a human donor in good health (CMV status not recorded). Some clones in this sample may be carry-over from other donors' samples. The chain employs TRBV7-2 and TRBJ2-3, and 8 junctional nucleotides match TRBD2. The nucleotide sequence is given as TGTGCCAGCAGCTCTACGGGGGGGCGGGATACGCAGTATTTT. This translates into CASSSTGGRDTQYF.